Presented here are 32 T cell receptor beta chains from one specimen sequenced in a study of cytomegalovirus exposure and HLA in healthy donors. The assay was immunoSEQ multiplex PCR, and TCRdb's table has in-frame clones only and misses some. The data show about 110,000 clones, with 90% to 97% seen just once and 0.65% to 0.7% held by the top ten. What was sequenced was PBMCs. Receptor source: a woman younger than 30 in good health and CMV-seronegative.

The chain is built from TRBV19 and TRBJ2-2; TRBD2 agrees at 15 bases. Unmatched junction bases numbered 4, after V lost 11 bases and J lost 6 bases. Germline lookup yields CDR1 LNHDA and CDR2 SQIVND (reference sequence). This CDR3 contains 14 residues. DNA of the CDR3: TGTGCCGGGAGGACTAGCGGGGGGGCCGGGGAGCTGTTTTTT. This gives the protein CAGRTSGGAGELFF. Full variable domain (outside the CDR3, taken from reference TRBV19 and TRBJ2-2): DGGITQSPKYLFRKEGQNVTLSCEQNLNHDAMYWYRQDPGQGLRLIYYSQIVNDFQKGDIAEGYSVSREKKESFPLTVTSAQKNPTAFYLCAGRTSGGAGELFFGEGSRLTVL.

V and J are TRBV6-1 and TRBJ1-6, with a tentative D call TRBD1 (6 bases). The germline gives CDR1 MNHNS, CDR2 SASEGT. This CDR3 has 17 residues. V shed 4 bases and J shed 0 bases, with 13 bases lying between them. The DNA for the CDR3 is TGTGCCAGCAGTGCGACAGGAGCCCGCTCCTATAATTCACCCCTCCACTTT. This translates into CASSATGARSYNSPLHF.

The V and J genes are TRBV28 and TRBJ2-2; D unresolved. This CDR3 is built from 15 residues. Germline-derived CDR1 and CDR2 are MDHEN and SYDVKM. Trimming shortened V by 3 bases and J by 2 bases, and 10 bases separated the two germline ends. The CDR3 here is CASSFSGSNTGELFF. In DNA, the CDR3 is TGTGCCAGCAGTTTTTCAGGATCTAACACCGGGGAGCTGTTTTTT. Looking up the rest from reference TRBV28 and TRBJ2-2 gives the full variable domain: DVKVTQSSRYLVKRTGEKVFLECVQDMDHENMFWYRQDPGLGLRLIYFSYDVKMKEKGDIPEGYSVSREKKERFSLILESASTNQTSMYLCASSFSGSNTGELFFGEGSRLTVL.

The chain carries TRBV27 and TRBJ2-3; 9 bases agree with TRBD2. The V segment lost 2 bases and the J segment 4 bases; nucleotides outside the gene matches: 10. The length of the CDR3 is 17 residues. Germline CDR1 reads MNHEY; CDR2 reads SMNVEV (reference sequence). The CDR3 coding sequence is TGTGCCAGCAGTTTACCAAGCGAAGCGGGGGGCTCAGATACGCAGTATTTT. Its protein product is CASSLPSEAGGSDTQYF.

The CDR3 DNA reads as TGTGCCAGCAGTAATTCCGGGACAGGAGAAGCTTTCTTT. It encodes CASSNSGTGEAFF. This chain uses TRBV6-5 with TRBJ1-1; TRBD1 agrees at 8 bases. The CDR3 loop spans 13 amino acids. The V and J ends lost 5 bases and 8 bases, in that order; junction bases with no gene match: 7. Germline V gene sequence: CDR1 MNHEY, CDR2 SVGAGI.

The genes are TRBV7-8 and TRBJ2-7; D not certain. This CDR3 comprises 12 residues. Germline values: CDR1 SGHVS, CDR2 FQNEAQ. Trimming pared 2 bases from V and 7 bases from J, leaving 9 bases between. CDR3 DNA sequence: TGTGCCAGCAGCTTAAGCCCCCTGGAGCAGTACTTC. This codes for CASSLSPLEQYF.

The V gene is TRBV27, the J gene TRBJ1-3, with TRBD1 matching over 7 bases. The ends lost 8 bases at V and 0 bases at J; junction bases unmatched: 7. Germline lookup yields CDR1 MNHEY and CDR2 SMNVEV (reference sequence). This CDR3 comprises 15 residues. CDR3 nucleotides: TGTGCCAGCGGGACCCGACAGGGCTCTGGAAACACCATATATTTT. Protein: CASGTRQGSGNTIYF.

The CDR3 sequence is CASSEAGGAGQPQHF. CDR3 DNA sequence: TGTGCCAGCAGTGAAGCGGGCGGGGCAGGGCAGCCCCAGCATTTT. This chain connects TRBV6-1 to TRBJ1-5, with a tentative D call TRBD1 (5 bases). With 0 bases removed from V and 7 bases from J, the gap between germline ends came to 13 bases. The CDR3 length is 15 residues. In germline, CDR1 is MNHNS, CDR2 SASEGT.

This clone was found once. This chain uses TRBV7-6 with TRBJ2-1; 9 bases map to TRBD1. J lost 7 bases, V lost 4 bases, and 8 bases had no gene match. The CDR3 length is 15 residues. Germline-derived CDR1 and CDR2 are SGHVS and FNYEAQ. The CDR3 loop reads CASSSGTGLINEQFF. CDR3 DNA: TGTGCCAGCAGCTCCGGGACAGGGTTGATAAATGAGCAGTTCTTC.

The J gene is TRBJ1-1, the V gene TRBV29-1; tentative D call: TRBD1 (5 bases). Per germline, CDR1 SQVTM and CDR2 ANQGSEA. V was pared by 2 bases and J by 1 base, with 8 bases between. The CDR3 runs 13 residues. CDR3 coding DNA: TGCAGCGTTGAAAGGGGCCAGAACACTGAAGCTTTCTTT. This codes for CSVERGQNTEAFF.

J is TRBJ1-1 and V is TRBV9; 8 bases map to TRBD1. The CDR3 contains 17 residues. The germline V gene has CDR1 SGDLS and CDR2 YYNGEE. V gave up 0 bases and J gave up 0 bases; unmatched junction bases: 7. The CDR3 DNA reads TGTGCCAGCAGCGTAGCGGCCGGGACAGGCCTGAACACTGAAGCTTTCTTT. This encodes CASSVAAGTGLNTEAFF. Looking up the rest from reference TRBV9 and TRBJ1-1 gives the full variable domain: DSGVTQTPKHLITATGQRVTLRCSPRSGDLSVYWYQQSLDQGLQFLIQYYNGEERAKGNILERFSAQQFPDLHSELNLSSLELGDSALYFCASSVAAGTGLNTEAFFGQGTRLTVV.

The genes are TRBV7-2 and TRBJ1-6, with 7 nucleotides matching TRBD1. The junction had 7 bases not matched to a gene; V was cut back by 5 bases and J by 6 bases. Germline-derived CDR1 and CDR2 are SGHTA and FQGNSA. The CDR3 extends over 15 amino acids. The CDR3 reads CASSPQGISNSPLHF. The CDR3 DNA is TGTGCCAGCAGCCCACAGGGGATCAGTAATTCACCCCTCCACTTT.

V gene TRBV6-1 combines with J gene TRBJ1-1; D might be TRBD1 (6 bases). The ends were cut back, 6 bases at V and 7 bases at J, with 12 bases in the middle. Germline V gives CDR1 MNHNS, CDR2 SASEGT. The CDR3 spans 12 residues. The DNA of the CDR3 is TGTGCCAGCAGGGGACAACCGCTTGAAGCTTTCTTT. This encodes CASRGQPLEAFF.

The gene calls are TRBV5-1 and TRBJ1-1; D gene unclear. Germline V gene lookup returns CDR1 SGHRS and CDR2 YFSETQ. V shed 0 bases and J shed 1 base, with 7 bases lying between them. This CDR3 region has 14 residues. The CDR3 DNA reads TGCGCCAGCAGCTTGGAGTCAGAGAACACTGAAGCTTTCTTT. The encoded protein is CASSLESENTEAFF.

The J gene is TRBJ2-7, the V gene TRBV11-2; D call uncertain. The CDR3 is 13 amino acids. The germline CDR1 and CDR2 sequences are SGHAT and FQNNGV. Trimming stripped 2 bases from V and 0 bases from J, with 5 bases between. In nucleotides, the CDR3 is TGTGCCAGCAGCTTATCCAGCTCCTACGAGCAGTACTTC. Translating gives CASSLSSSYEQYF.

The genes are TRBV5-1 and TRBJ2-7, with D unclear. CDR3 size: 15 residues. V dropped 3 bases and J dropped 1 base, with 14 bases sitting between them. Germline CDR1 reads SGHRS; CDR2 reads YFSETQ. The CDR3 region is CASSSPLSPSYEQYF. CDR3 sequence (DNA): TGCGCCAGCAGCTCCCCCCTATCGCCTTCCTACGAGCAGTACTTC.

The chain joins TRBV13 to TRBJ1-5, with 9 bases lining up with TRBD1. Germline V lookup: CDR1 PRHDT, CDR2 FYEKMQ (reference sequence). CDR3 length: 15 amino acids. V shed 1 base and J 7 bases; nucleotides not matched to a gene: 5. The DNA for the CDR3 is TGTGCCAGCAGCTTAGACAGGGGGCAAGGGCAGCCCCAGCATTTT. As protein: CASSLDRGQGQPQHF. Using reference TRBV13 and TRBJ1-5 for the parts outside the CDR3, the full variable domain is AAGVIQSPRHLIKEKRETATLKCYPIPRHDTVYWYQQGPGQDPQFLISFYEKMQSDKGSIPDRFSAQQFSDYHSELNMSSLELGDSALYFCASSLDRGQGQPQHFGDGTRLSIL.

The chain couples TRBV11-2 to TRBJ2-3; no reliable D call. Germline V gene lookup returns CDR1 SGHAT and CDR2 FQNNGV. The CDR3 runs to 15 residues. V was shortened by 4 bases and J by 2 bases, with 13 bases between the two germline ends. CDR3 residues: CASSSGPQDTDTQYF. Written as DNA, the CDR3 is TGTGCCAGCAGCTCAGGTCCGCAGGACACAGATACGCAGTATTTT.

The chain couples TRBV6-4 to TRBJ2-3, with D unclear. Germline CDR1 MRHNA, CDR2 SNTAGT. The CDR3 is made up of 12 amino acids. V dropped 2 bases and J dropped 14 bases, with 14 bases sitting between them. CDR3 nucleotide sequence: TGTGCCAGCAGTGACCCGGTCCCAGCAGGGTATTTT. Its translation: CASSDPVPAGYF.

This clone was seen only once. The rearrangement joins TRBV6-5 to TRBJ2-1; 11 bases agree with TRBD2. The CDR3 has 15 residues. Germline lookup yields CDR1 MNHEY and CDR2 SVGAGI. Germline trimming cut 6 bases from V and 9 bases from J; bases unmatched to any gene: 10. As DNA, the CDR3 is TGTGCCAGCAGACTGCTAGCGGGGGGCCGGGGTGAGCAGTTCTTC. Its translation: CASRLLAGGRGEQFF.

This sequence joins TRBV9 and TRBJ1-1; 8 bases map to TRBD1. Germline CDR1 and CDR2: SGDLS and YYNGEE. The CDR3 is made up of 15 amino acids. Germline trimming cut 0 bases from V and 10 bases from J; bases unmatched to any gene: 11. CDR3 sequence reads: CASSVDFSQDRGAFF. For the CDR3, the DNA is TGTGCCAGCAGCGTAGATTTTAGTCAAGACAGGGGAGCTTTCTTT.

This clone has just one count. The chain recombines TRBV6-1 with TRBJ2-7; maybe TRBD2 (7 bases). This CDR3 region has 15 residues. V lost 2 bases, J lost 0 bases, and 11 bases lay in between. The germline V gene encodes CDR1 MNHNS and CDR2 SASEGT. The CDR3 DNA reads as TGTGCCAGCAGTGAATGGGGAGGGGGCTCCTACGAGCAGTACTTC. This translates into CASSEWGGGSYEQYF.

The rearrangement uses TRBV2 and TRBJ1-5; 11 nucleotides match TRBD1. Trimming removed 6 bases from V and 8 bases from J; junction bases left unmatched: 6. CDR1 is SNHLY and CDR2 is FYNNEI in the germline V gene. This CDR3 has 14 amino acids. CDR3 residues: CASSRDRGDEPQHF. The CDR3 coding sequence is TGTGCCAGCAGCCGGGACAGGGGGGACGAGCCCCAGCATTTT. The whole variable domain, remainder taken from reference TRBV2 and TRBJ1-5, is EPEVTQTPSHQVTQMGQEVILRCVPISNHLYFYWYRQILGQKVEFLVSFYNNEISEKSEIFDDQFSVERPDGSNFTLKIRSTKLEDSAMYFCASSRDRGDEPQHFGDGTRLSIL.

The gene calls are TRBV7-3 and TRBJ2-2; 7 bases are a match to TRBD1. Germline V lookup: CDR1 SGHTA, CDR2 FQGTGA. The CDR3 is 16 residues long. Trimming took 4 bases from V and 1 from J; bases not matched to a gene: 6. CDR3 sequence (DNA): TGTGCCAGCAGCTCTAGACAGGGCGGGAACACCGGGGAGCTGTTTTTT. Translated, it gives CASSSRQGGNTGELFF. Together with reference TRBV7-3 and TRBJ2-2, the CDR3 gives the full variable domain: GAGVSQTPSNKVTEKGKYVELRCDPISGHTALYWYRQSLGQGPEFLIYFQGTGAADDSGLPNDRFFAVRPEGSVSTLKIQRTERGDSAVYLCASSSRQGGNTGELFFGEGSRLTVL.

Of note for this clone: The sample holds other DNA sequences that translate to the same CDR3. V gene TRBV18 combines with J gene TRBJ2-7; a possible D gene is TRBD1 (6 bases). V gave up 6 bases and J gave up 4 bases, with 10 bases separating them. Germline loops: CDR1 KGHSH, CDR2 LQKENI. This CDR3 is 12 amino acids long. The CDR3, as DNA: TGTGCCAGCTCCTCGGGGACATACGAGCAGTACTTC. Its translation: CASSSGTYEQYF.

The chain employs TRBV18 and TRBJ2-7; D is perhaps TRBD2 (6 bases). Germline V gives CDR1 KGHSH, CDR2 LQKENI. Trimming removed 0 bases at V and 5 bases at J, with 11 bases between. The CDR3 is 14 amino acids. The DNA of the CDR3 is TGTGCCAGCTCACCACCGACGGGGGTGAACGAGCAGTACTTC. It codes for CASSPPTGVNEQYF.

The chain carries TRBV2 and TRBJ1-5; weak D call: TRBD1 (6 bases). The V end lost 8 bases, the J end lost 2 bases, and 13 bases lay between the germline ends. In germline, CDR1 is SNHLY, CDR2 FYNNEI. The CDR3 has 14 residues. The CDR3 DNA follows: TGTGCCAGCGGGGGACAAGGAGGCAATCAGCCCCAGCATTTT. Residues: CASGGQGGNQPQHF. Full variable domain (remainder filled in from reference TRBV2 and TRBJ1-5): EPEVTQTPSHQVTQMGQEVILRCVPISNHLYFYWYRQILGQKVEFLVSFYNNEISEKSEIFDDQFSVERPDGSNFTLKIRSTKLEDSAMYFCASGGQGGNQPQHFGDGTRLSIL.

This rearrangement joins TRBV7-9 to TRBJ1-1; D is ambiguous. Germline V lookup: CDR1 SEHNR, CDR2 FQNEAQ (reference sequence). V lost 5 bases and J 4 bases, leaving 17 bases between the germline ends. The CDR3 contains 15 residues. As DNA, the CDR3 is TGTGCCAGCAGCCGAGGGCATGGGTCTTCCACTGAAGCTTTCTTT. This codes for CASSRGHGSSTEAFF.

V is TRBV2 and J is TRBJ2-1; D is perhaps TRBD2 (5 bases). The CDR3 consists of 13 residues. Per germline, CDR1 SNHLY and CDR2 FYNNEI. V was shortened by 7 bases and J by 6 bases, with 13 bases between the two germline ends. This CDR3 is CASTGSPGNEQFF. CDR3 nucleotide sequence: TGTGCCAGCACGGGATCACCGGGCAATGAGCAGTTCTTC.

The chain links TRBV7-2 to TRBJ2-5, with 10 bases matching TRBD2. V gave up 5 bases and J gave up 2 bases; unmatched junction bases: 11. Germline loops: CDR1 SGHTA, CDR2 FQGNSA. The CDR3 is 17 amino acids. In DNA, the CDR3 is TGTGCCAGCAGCCTCTATGGGGGACTAGCGCGTCAAGAGACCCAGTACTTC. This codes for CASSLYGGLARQETQYF.

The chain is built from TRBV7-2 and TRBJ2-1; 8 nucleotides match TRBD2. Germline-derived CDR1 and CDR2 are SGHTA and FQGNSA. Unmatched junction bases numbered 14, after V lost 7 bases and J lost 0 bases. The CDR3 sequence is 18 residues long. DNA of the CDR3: TGTGCCAGCACCCCCAGCGGGGGCGCCGAGAGCTCCTACAATGAGCAGTTCTTC. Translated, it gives CASTPSGGAESSYNEQFF.

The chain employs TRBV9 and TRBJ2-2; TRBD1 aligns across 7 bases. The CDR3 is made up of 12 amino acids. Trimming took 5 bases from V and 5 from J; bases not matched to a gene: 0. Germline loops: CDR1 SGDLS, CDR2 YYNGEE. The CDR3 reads CASRTGTGELFF. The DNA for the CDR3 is TGTGCCAGCAGGACAGGGACCGGGGAGCTGTTTTTT.